This T cell receptor beta chain is from a study of radiation and T cells in renal cell carcinoma. Study outcomes and limitations: Pretreatment tumor biopsies were lacking, so baseline clonotypes are unknown. From baseline, blood top tumor clonotypes peaked at 2 weeks post-radiation.

As to time point: baseline pretreatment blood. The sample's treatment: 15 Gy SBRT to primary tumor, nephrectomy 4 weeks later. Blood was sampled at baseline, 2 weeks and 4 weeks after SBRT. This renal cell carcinoma was of the clear cell type. Data came from immunoSEQ multiplex PCR; TCRdb stores just in-frame clones and leaves some out. Altogether about 49,000 clones are present, about 83% being singletons, with the ten largest covering roughly 33%. Concerning this clone itself: Its specificity is not known.

The sequenced sample was blood, obtained from a patient whose treatment included radiotherapy and nephrectomy. The sequence came from a woman in her 70s with renal cell carcinoma.

CDR3 DNA: TGTGCCAGCAGTTATGAGGGGGCGAAGCAGTACTTC. Translated: CASSYEGAKQYF. The chain combines TRBV11-2 with TRBJ2-7; 7 nucleotides line up with TRBD1. The germline CDR1 and CDR2 sequences are SGHAT and FQNNGV. With 6 bases clipped from V and 8 bases from J, the junction kept 7 bases outside the gene matches. There are 12 residues in the CDR3.